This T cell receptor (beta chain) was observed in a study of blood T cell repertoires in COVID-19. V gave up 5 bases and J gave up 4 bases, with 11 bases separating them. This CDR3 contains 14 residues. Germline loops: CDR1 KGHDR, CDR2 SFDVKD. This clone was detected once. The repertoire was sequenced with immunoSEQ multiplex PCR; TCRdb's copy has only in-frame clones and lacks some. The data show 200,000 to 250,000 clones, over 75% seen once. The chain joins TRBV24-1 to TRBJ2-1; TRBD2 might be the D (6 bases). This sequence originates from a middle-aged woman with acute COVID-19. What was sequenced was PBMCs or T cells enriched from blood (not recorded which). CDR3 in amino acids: CATSGAGTYNEQFF. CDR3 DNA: TGTGCCACCAGTGGTGCTGGGACTTACAATGAGCAGTTCTTC.